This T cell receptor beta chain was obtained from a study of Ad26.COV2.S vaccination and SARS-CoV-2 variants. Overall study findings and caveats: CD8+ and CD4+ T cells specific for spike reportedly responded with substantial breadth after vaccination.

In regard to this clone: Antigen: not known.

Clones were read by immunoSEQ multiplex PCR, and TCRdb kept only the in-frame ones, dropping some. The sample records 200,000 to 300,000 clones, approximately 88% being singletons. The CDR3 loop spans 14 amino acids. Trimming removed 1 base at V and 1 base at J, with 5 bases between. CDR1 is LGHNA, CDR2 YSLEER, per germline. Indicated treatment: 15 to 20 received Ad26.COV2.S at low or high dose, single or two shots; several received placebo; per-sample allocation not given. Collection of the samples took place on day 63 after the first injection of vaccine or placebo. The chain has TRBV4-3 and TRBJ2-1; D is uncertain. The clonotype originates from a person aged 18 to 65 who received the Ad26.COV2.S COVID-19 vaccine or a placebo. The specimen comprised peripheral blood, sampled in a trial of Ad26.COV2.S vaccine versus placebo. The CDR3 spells CASSQALSYNEQFF. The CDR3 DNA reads TGCGCCAGCAGCCAAGCCCTATCCTACAATGAGCAGTTCTTC.